The clone carrying this T cell receptor beta chain was picked up a small number of times. The antigen is unknown. The data derive from a study of shared clonotypes between healthy human individuals. Study-level results: At large depth, rarefaction still showed sorted-subset sequencing to be incomplete. It was observed that roughly 5.4% of naive CD4 clonotypes were shared across a handful of donors. Estimated clonotype richness was generally higher in naive than memory subsets.

TCRdb's table, derived via immunoSEQ multiplex PCR, lists solely in-frame clones and lacks some. The sample yields about 2.4 million clones, roughly 92% seen once. The germline V gene has CDR1 GTSNPN and CDR2 SVGIG (reference sequence). CDR3 length equals 14 residues. V gave up 5 bases and J gave up 3 bases, with 13 bases separating them. The clonotype was recovered from a young man in good health. Sequenced sample: naive CD4+ T cells sorted from blood. Indicated subset: CD45RA+ positively selected. The genes are TRBV30 and TRBJ2-2; D is perhaps TRBD1 (6 bases). CDR3 amino acids: CAWSQGFDTGELFF. CDR3 nucleotides: TGTGCCTGGTCGCAGGGGTTCGACACCGGGGAGCTGTTTTTT.